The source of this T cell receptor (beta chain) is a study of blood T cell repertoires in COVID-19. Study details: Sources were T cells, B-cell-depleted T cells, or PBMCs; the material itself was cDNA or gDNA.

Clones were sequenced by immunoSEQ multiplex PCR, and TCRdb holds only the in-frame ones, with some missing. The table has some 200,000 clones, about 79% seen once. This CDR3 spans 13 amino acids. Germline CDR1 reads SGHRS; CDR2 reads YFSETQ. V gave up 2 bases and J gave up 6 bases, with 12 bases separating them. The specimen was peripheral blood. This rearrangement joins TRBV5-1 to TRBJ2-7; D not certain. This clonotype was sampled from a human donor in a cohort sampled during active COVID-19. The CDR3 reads CASSFDIALEQYF. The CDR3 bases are TGCGCCAGCAGCTTTGACATCGCCCTCGAGCAGTACTTC.